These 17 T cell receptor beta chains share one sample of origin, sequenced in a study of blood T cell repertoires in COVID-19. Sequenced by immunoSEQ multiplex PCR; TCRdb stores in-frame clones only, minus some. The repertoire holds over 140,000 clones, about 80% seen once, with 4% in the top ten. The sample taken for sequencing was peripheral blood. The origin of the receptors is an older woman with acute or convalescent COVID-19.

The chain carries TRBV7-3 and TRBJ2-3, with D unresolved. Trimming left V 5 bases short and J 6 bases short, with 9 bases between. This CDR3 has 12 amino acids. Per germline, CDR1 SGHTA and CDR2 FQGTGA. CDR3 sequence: CASSPSRDTQYF. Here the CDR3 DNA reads TGTGCCAGCAGCCCCTCCAGGGATACGCAGTATTTT.

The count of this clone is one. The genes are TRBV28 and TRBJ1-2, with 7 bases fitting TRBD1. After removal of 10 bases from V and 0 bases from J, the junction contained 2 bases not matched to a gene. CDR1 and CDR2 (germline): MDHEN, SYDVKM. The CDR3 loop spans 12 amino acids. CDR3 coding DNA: TGTGCCACCGGGACAGCTAACTATGGCTACACCTTC. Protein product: CATGTANYGYTF.

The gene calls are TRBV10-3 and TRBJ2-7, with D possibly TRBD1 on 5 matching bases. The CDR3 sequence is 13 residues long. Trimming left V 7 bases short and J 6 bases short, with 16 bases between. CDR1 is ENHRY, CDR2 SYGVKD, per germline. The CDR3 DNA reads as TGTGCCATCACGGACAAAGCCTTCTCCGAGCAGTACTTC. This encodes CAITDKAFSEQYF.

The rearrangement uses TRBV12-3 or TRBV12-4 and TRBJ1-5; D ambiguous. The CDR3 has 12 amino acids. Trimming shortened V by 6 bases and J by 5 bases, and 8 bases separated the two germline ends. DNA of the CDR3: TGTGCCAGCAGCACTTCATATCAGCCCCAGCATTTT. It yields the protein CASSTSYQPQHF.

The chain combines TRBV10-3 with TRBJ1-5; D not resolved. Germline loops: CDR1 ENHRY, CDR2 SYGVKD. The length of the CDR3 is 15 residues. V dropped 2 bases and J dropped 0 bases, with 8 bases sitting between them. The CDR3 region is CAISERRNSNQPQHF. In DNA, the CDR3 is TGTGCCATCAGTGAGCGGCGGAATAGCAATCAGCCCCAGCATTTT.

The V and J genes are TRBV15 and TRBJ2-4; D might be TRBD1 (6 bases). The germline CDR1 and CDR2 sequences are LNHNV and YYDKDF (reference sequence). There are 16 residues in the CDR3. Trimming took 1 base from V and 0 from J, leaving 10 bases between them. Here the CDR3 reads CATSRGGTLAKNIQYF. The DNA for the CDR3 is TGTGCCACCAGCAGAGGAGGGACACTAGCCAAAAACATTCAGTACTTC.

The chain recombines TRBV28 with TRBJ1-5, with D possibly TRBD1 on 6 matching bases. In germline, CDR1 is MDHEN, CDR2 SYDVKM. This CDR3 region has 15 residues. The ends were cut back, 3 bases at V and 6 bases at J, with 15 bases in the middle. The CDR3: CASSFGNRVIQPQHF. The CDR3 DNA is TGTGCCAGCAGTTTCGGTAACAGGGTGATTCAGCCCCAGCATTTT.

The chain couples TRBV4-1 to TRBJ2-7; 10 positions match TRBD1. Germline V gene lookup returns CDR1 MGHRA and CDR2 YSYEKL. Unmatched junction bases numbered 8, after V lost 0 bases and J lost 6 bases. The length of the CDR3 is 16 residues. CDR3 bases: TGCGCCAGCAGCCAAGATCGGACAGGGGGTTTTCTCGAGCAGTACTTC. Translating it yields CASSQDRTGGFLEQYF.

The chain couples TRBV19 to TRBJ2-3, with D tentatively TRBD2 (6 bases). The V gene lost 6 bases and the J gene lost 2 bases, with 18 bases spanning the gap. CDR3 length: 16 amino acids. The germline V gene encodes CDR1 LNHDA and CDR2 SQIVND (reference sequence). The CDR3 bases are TGTGCCAGTAGGGACACCGGGACTGCAAACACAGATACGCAGTATTTT. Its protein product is CASRDTGTANTDTQYF.

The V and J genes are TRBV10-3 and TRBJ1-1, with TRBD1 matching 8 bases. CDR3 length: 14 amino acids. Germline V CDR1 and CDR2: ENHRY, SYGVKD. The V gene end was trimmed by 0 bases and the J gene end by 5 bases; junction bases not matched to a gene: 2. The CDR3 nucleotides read TGTGCCATCAGTGAGTCTGACAGGGGAACTGAAGCTTTCTTT. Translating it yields CAISESDRGTEAFF.

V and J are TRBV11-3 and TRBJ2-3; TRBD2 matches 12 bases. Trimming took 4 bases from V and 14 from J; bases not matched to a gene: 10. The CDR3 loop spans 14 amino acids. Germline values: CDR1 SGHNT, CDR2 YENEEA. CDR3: CASSSRTSGERLYF. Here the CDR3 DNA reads TGTGCCAGCAGCTCCCGGACTAGCGGGGAAAGATTGTATTTT.

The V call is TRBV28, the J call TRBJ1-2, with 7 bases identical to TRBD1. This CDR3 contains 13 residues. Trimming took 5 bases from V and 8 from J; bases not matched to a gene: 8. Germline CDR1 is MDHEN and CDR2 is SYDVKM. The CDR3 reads CASSETGRFGYTF. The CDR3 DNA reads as TGTGCCAGCAGTGAGACAGGGAGGTTCGGCTACACCTTC.

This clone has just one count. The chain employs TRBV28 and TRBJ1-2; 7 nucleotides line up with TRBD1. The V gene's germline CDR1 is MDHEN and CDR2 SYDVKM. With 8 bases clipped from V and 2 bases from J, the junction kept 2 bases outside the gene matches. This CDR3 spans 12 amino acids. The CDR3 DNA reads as TGTGCCAGCGGGGGACAGAACTATGGCTACACCTTC. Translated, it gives CASGGQNYGYTF.

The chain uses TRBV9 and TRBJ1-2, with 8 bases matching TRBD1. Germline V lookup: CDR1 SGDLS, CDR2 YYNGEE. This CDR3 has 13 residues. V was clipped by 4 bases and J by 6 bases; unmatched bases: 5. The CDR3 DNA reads TGTGCCAGCAGCTCGACAGGGGTCCATGGCTACACCTTC. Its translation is CASSSTGVHGYTF.

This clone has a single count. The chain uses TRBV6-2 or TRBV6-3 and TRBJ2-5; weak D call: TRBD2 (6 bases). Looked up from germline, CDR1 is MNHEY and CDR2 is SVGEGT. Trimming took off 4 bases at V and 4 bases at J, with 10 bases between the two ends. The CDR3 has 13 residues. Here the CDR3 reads CASSWGTSETQYF. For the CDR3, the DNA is TGTGCCAGCAGTTGGGGGACTTCAGAGACCCAGTACTTC.

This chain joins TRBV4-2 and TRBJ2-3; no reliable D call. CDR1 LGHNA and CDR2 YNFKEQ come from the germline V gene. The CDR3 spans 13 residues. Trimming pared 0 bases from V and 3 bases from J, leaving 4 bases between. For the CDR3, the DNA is TGTGCCAGCAGCCAAGATCTGACAGATACGCAGTATTTT. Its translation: CASSQDLTDTQYF.

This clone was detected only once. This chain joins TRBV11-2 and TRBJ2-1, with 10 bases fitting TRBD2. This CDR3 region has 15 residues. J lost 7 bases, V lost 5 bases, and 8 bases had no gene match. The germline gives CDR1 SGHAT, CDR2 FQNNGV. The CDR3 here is CASSQRLAGANEQFF. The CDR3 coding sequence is TGTGCCAGCAGCCAAAGACTAGCGGGTGCTAATGAGCAGTTCTTC.